The 18 T cell receptor beta chains below all came from one sample that was sequenced in a study of T cell repertoires in cytomegalovirus infection. TCRdb independently ran MiXCR on the reads; one entry per CDR3 protein. This table has approximately 300,000 distinct CDR3 sequences, 29% appearing once. For these receptors, no antigen is known. This material consisted of cultured PBMCs, taken from culture after CMV antigen stimulation. The receptors originated from a human donor in good health (CMV status not recorded). Some clones in this sample may be carry-over from other donors' samples.

The chain couples TRBV10-3 to TRBJ2-3; D unclear. Germline-derived CDR1 and CDR2 are ENHRY and SYGVKD. The CDR3 runs to 14 residues. Between the trimmed V and J ends, which lost 0 bases and 2 bases, there was a span of 6 bases. In DNA, the CDR3 is TGTGCCATCAGTGAGTCGGCTAACACAGATACGCAGTATTTT. This codes for CAISESANTDTQYF.

This chain links TRBV12-3 or TRBV12-4 with TRBJ1-2, with a possible D match to TRBD1 (5 bases). The V and J ends lost 8 bases and 4 bases respectively, with 20 bases between them. The CDR3 extends over 15 amino acids. The CDR3 region is CASGHEGGPLYGYTF. The CDR3 coding sequence is TGTGCCAGCGGACACGAAGGTGGGCCCCTCTATGGCTACACCTTC.

In its sample, this clonotype was seen many times. The V and J genes are TRBV6-2 or TRBV6-3 and TRBJ1-2, with 8 bases that match TRBD1. V was clipped by 5 bases and J by 4 bases; unmatched bases: 3. Germline V gives CDR1 MNHEY, CDR2 SVGEGT. The CDR3 extends over 13 amino acids. The CDR3 DNA reads TGTGCCAGCAGTACCGGGACAGGCTATGGCTACACCTTC. This sequence encodes CASSTGTGYGYTF.

The chain has TRBV7-2 and TRBJ2-7, with 8 nucleotides matching TRBD2. The germline gives CDR1 SGHTA, CDR2 FQGNSA. The CDR3 extends over 15 amino acids. Unmatched junction bases numbered 7, after V lost 5 bases and J lost 1 base. CDR3 loop: CASSPSSSGSYEQYF. CDR3 DNA: TGTGCCAGCAGCCCCTCTTCTAGCGGGTCCTACGAGCAGTACTTC.

The gene calls are TRBV2 and TRBJ2-2; 7 bases map to TRBD1. Germline trimming cut 7 bases from V and 4 bases from J; bases unmatched to any gene: 3. From germline, CDR1 is SNHLY and CDR2 FYNNEI. The CDR3 spans 13 residues. CDR3 amino acids: CASKGQFTGELFF. In DNA, the CDR3 is TGTGCCAGCAAGGGACAGTTCACCGGGGAGCTGTTTTTT.

The sample holds many counts of this clonotype. V and J are TRBV28 and TRBJ1-5; D possibly corresponds to TRBD1 (5 bases). Germline V gives CDR1 MDHEN, CDR2 SYDVKM. Trimming removed 6 bases at V and 0 bases at J, with 9 bases between. CDR3 length: 14 amino acids. The CDR3 sequence: CASSPRDSNQPQHF. Here the CDR3 DNA reads TGTGCCAGCAGCCCCAGGGATAGCAATCAGCCCCAGCATTTT.

This clonotype has just a few counts. The chain combines TRBV7-9 with TRBJ2-7, with D perhaps TRBD1 (6 bases). Trimming removed 5 bases from V and 0 bases from J, with 11 bases in between. Per the germline V gene, CDR1 is SEHNR and CDR2 is FQNEAQ (reference sequence). This CDR3 contains 14 residues. CDR3 coding DNA: TGTGCCAGCAGCACTCAGGGGAGCTCCTACGAGCAGTACTTC. It yields the protein CASSTQGSSYEQYF.

The chain links TRBV9 to TRBJ2-1; D could derive from TRBD1 or TRBD2 (6 bases each). The CDR3 covers 16 residues. Germline CDR1 SGDLS, CDR2 YYNGEE. Trimming shortened V by 0 bases and J by 8 bases, and 18 bases separated the two germline ends. CDR3 loop: CASSVAGDTLGDEQFF. CDR3 DNA: TGTGCCAGCAGCGTAGCGGGGGACACACTCGGCGATGAGCAGTTCTTC.

The V and J genes are TRBV18 and TRBJ1-2; 7 bases agree with TRBD1. Germline CDR1 reads KGHSH; CDR2 reads LQKENI. V was clipped by 3 bases and J by 4 bases; unmatched bases: 11. CDR3 length: 16 residues. For the CDR3, the DNA is TGTGCCAGCTCACCGCACCTCGGACAGGTCCCCTATGGCTACACCTTC. This encodes CASSPHLGQVPYGYTF. Variable domain in full (rest from reference TRBV18 and TRBJ1-2): NAGVMQNPRHLVRRRGQEARLRCSPMKGHSHVYWYRQLPEEGLKFMVYLQKENIIDESGMPKERFSAEFPKEGPSILRIQQVVRGDSAAYFCASSPHLGQVPYGYTFGSGTRLTVV.

This clonotype was recorded at least ten times. This chain links TRBV7-2 with TRBJ2-7, with TRBD1 matching over 8 bases. Germline V gene sequence: CDR1 SGHTA, CDR2 FQGNSA. The CDR3 is 14 amino acids. Trimming at V came to 4 bases and at J to 2 bases, leaving 4 bases not matched to a gene. CDR3: CASSSRTGTYEQYF. The CDR3 DNA sequence: TGTGCCAGCAGCTCGCGGACAGGGACCTACGAGCAGTACTTC.

V usage is TRBV6-8 and J usage is TRBJ1-5, with D unclear. The CDR3 contains 14 residues. Looked up from germline, CDR1 is MNHGY and CDR2 is SAAAGT. V was shortened by 1 base and J by 1 base, with 5 bases between the two germline ends. The CDR3 DNA follows: TGTGCCAGCAGTTACTTACCCAGCAATCAGCCCCAGCATTTT. It codes for CASSYLPSNQPQHF.

J is TRBJ2-1 and V is TRBV2, with 12 bases aligning to TRBD2. The CDR3 is made up of 13 amino acids. The germline V gene encodes CDR1 SNHLY and CDR2 FYNNEI. J gave up 14 bases and V 8 bases, and 10 bases lay outside the gene matches. CDR3 in amino acids: CASPPLAGGGEFF. In DNA, the CDR3 is TGTGCCAGCCCCCCTCTAGCGGGGGGGGGTGAGTTCTTC. Combining the CDR3 with reference TRBV2 and TRBJ2-1 gives the whole variable domain EPEVTQTPSHQVTQMGQEVILRCVPISNHLYFYWYRQILGQKVEFLVSFYNNEISEKSEIFDDQFSVERPDGSNFTLKIRSTKLEDSAMYFCASPPLAGGGEFFGPGTRLTVL.

This clonotype was counted between two and nine times. The V gene is TRBV28, the J gene TRBJ1-2; 9 positions agree with TRBD1. CDR1 is MDHEN, CDR2 SYDVKM, per germline. V was clipped by 6 bases and J by 4 bases; unmatched bases: 18. The CDR3 loop spans 18 amino acids. The CDR3 DNA follows: TGTGCCAGCAGACAACCGCTCGGGGACAGGGATCGGTTCTATGGCTACACCTTC. Protein: CASRQPLGDRDRFYGYTF.

This clonotype was picked up a small number of times. This CDR3 is CASSYSRGEGYEQYF. The CDR3 DNA sequence: TGTGCCAGCAGTTACTCCAGGGGAGAAGGCTACGAGCAGTACTTC. V gene TRBV6-5 combines with J gene TRBJ2-7; maybe TRBD1 (6 bases). Trimming shortened V by 0 bases and J by 3 bases, and 12 bases separated the two germline ends. Germline V gene data show CDR1 as MNHEY and CDR2 as SVGAGI. The CDR3 has 15 residues.

The chain couples TRBV7-2 to TRBJ2-2; no firm D call. The germline CDR1 and CDR2 sequences are SGHTA and FQGNSA. Trimming removed 5 bases from V and 3 bases from J, with 16 bases in between. This CDR3 has 16 amino acids. The CDR3 sequence is CASSPQVFRDTGELFF. DNA of the CDR3: TGTGCCAGCAGCCCGCAGGTGTTTCGCGACACCGGGGAGCTGTTTTTT.

The CDR3, as DNA: TGTGCCAGCAGTTACAGTCAGGGCCGGACAGATACGCAGTATTTT. This translates into CASSYSQGRTDTQYF. The rearrangement links TRBV6-6 to TRBJ2-3, with a possible D match to TRBD1 (5 bases). Germline CDR1 is MNHNY and CDR2 is SVGAGI (reference sequence). The CDR3 extends over 15 amino acids. V shed 2 bases and J shed 3 bases, with 12 bases lying between them.

The V call is TRBV4-2, the J call TRBJ1-4; a weak D match, TRBD1 (6 bases). Trimming stripped 4 bases from V and 4 bases from J, with 16 bases between. This CDR3 is built from 16 residues. CDR1 is LGHNA, CDR2 YNFKEQ, per germline. The chain's CDR3 is CASSLRKTGYNEKLFF. DNA of the CDR3: TGTGCCAGCAGCCTCCGAAAGACAGGATATAATGAAAAACTGTTTTTT.

This clonotype has more than one count but fewer than ten. The CDR3 protein is CASSSITYEQYF. CDR3 DNA: TGTGCCAGCAGCTCGATCACCTACGAGCAGTACTTC. The chain uses TRBV11-2 and TRBJ2-7; no definite D call. Trimming took 4 bases from V and 2 from J, leaving 6 bases between them. This CDR3 spans 12 amino acids. Germline-derived CDR1 and CDR2 are SGHAT and FQNNGV.